The 4 T cell receptor beta chains below all came from one sample that was sequenced in a study of regulatory T cells in long-lasting Graves disease. Sequencing libraries for TCR beta were prepared with iRepertoire HTBI primers and Arm-PCR of CDR3 regions. TCRdb re-derived calls from the multiplex PCR reads in MiXCR, one entry per CDR3 protein. The sample shows roughly 500,000 distinct CDR3 sequences, around 20% of them seen only once. Stated time point: persistent/refractory GD, antithyroid drugs over 5 years with positive TRAb. Isolated PBMC RNA provided the starting material for the TCR library. Sequences were derived from peripheral blood mononuclear cells (PBMCs), sampled when the disease was refractory, from a patient treated with antithyroid drugs. The receptor set was obtained from a female donor with Graves disease.

The rearrangement joins TRBV19 to TRBJ2-7, with D perhaps matching TRBD2 (6 bases). The CDR3 loop spans 16 amino acids. Trimming removed 1 base from V and 1 base from J, with 14 bases in between. Germline loops: CDR1 LNHDA, CDR2 SQIVND (reference sequence). The CDR3 DNA is TGTGCCAGTAGTATAGGAGGAGGAGGGAGGTCCTACGAGCAGTACTTC. Translated: CASSIGGGGRSYEQYF.

This clonotype came up a few times. The rearrangement joins TRBV20-1 to TRBJ2-7, with D tentatively TRBD1 (6 bases). V was cut by 1 base and J by 2 bases, with 12 bases left in between. This CDR3 region has 14 residues. From germline, CDR1 is DFQATT and CDR2 SNEGSKA (reference sequence). In DNA, the CDR3 is TGCAGTGCTAGAGGACAGGTCCTCCCCTACGAGCAGTACTTC. Encoded protein: CSARGQVLPYEQYF.

This clonotype was counted ten times or more. The chain is built from TRBV12-3 or TRBV12-4 and TRBJ2-2; TRBD2 agrees at 14 bases. Trimming removed 5 bases from V and 5 bases from J; junction bases left unmatched: 13. This CDR3 region has 19 residues. The CDR3 here is CASSTTPGLAGARTGELFF. CDR3 nucleotide sequence: TGTGCCAGCAGTACAACCCCGGGACTAGCGGGAGCGAGGACCGGGGAGCTGTTTTTT.

This clonotype was picked up a small number of times. J is TRBJ1-6 and V is TRBV9, with D hard to call. The CDR3 totals 12 residues. V lost 0 bases and J lost 10, with 5 bases in between. Germline CDR1 is SGDLS and CDR2 is YYNGEE. The CDR3 bases are TGTGCCAGCAGCGTAGGCGCCTCACCCCTCCACTTT. Encoded protein: CASSVGASPLHF.